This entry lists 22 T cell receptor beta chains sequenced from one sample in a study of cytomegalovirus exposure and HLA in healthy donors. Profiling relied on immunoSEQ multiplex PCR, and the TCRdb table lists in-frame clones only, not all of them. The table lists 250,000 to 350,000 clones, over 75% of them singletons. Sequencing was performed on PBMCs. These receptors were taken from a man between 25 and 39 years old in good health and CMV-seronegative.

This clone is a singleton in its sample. CDR3 amino acids: CASSPGQGNNSPLHF. The CDR3, as DNA: TGTGCCAGTAGTCCCGGACAGGGAAATAATTCACCCCTCCACTTT. The genes are TRBV19 and TRBJ1-6; 8 bases map to TRBD1. Trimming at V came to 5 bases and at J to 5 bases, leaving 5 bases not matched to a gene. CDR1 is LNHDA and CDR2 is SQIVND in the germline V gene (reference sequence). The length of the CDR3 is 15 residues.

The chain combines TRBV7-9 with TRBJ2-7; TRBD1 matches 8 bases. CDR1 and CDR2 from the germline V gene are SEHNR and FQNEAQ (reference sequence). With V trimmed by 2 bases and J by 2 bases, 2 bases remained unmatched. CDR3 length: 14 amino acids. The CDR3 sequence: CASSLTGGAYEQYF. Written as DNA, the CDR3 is TGTGCCAGCAGCTTAACAGGGGGAGCCTACGAGCAGTACTTC.

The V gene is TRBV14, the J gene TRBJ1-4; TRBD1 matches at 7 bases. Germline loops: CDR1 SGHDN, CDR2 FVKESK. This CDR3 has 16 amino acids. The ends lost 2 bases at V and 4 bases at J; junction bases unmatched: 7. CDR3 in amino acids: CASSQILTGFNEKLFF. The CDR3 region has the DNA TGTGCCAGCAGCCAAATTTTGACAGGGTTTAATGAAAAACTGTTTTTT. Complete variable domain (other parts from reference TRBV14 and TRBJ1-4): EAGVTQFPSHSVIEKGQTVTLRCDPISGHDNLYWYRRVMGKEIKFLLHFVKESKQDESGMPNNRFLAERTGGTYSTLKVQPAELEDSGVYFCASSQILTGFNEKLFFGSGTQLSVL.

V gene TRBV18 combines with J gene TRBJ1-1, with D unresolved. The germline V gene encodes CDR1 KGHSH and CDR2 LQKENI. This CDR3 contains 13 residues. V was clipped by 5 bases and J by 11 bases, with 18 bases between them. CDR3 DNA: TGTGCCAGCTCAACCCTAGACTCCTCGGAGGCTTTCTTT. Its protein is CASSTLDSSEAFF.

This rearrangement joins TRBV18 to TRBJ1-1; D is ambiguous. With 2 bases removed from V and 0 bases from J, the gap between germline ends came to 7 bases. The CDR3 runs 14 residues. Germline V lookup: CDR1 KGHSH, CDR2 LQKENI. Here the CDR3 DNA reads TGTGCCAGCTCACCAAAAGCCATGAACACTGAAGCTTTCTTT. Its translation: CASSPKAMNTEAFF.

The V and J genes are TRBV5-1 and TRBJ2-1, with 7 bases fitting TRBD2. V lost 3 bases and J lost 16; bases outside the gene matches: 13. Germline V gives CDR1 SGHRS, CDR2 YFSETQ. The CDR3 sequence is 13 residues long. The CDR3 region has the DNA TGCGCCAGCAGCTCAGCCGGGACTACGTCTATATTCTTC. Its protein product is CASSSAGTTSIFF.

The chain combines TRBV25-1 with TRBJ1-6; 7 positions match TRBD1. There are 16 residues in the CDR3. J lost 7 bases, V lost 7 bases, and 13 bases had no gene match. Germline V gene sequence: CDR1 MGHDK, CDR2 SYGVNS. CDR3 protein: CASTERAGGKNSPLHF. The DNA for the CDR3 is TGTGCCAGCACCGAACGGGCAGGGGGTAAAAATTCACCCCTCCACTTT.

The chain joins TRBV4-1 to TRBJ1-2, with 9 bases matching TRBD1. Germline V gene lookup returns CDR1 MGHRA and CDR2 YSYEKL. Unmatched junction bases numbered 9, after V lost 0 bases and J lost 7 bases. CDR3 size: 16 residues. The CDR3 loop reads CASSQDPGQGSPGYTF. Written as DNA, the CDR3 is TGCGCCAGCAGCCAAGATCCCGGACAGGGGTCCCCTGGCTACACCTTC.

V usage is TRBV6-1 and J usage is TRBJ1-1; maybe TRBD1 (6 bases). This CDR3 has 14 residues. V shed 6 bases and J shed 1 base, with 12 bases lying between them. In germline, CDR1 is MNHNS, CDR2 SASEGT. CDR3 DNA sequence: TGTGCCAGCAGGAGACAGGAGCGGAACACTGAAGCTTTCTTT. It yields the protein CASRRQERNTEAFF.

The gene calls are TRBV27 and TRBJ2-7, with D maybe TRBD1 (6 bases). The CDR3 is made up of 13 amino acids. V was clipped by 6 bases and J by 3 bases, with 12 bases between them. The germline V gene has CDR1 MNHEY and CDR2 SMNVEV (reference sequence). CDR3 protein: CASSRDTSYEQYF. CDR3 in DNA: TGTGCCAGCAGCCGGGACACCAGCTACGAGCAGTACTTC.

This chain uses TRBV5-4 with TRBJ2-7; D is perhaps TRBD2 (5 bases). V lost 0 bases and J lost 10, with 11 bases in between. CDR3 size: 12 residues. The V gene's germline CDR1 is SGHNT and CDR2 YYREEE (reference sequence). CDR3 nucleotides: TGTGCCAGCAGCTTGGCGAGGGAAACACAGTACTTC. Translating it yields CASSLARETQYF.

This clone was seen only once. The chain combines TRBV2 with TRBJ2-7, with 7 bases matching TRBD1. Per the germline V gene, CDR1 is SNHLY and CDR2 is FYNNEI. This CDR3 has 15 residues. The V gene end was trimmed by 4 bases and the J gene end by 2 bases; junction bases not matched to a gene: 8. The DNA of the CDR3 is TGTGCCAGCAGTGGGACAGGTGGTTTGCCCTACGAGCAGTACTTC. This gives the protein CASSGTGGLPYEQYF.

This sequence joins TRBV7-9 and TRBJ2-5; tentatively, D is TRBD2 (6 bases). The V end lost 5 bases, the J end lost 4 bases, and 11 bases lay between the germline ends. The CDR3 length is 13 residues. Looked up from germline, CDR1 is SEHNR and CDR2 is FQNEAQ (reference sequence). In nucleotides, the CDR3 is TGTGCCAGCAGCCCGCGGGGTATAGAGACCCAGTACTTC. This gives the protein CASSPRGIETQYF.

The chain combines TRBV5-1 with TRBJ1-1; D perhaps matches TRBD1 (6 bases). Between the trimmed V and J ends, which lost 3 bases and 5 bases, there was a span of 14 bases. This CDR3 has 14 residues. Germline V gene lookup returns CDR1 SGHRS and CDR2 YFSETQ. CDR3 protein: CASSSDRWGTEAFF. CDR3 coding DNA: TGCGCCAGCAGCTCTGACAGGTGGGGGACTGAAGCTTTCTTT.

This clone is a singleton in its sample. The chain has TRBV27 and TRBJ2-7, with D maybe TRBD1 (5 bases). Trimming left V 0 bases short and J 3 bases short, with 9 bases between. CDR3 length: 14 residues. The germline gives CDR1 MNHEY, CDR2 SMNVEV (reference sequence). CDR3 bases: TGTGCCAGCAGTTTATCGGTGACAGACTACGAGCAGTACTTC. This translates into CASSLSVTDYEQYF.

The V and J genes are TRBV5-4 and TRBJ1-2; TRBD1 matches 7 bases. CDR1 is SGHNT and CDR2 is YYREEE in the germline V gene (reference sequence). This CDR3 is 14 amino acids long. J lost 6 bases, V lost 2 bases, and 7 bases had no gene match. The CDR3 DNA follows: TGTGCCAGCAGCTTAGGGACAGAGATGGATGGCTACACCTTC. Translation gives CASSLGTEMDGYTF.

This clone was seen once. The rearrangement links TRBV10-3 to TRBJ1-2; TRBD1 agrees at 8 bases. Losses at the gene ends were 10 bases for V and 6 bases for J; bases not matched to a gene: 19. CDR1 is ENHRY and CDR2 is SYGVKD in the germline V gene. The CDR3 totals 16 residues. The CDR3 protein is CASRPGQGLMGDGYTF. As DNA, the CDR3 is TGTGCCAGCAGGCCCGGACAGGGCCTGATGGGGGATGGCTACACCTTC.

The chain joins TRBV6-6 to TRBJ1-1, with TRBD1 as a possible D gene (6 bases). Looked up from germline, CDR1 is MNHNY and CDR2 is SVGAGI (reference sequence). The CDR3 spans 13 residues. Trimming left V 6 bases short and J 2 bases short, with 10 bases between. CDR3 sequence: CASSWTANTEAFF. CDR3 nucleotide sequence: TGTGCCAGCAGCTGGACAGCCAACACTGAAGCTTTCTTT.

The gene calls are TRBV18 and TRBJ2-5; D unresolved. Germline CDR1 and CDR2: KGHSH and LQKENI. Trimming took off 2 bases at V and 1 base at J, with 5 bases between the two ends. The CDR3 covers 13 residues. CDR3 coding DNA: TGTGCCAGCTCACCAGTCCGCCAAGAGACCCAGTACTTC. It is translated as CASSPVRQETQYF.

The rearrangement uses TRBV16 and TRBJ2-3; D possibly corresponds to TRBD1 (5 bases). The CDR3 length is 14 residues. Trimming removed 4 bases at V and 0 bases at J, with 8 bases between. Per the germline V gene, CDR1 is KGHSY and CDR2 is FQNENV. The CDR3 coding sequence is TGTGCCAGCAGCCCCGGACAAAGCACAGATACGCAGTATTTT. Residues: CASSPGQSTDTQYF.

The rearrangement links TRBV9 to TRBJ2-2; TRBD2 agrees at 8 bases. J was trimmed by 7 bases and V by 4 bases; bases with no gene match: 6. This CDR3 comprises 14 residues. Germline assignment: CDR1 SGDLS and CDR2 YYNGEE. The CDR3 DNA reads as TGTGCCAGCAGCCCGAAGGGACTAGTCGGGGAGCTGTTTTTT. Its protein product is CASSPKGLVGELFF.

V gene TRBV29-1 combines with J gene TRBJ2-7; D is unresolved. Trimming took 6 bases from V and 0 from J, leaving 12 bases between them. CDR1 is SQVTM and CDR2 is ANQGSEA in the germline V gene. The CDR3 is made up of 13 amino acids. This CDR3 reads CSVTDSLSYEQYF. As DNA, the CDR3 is TGCAGCGTCACTGACTCGCTCTCCTACGAGCAGTACTTC.